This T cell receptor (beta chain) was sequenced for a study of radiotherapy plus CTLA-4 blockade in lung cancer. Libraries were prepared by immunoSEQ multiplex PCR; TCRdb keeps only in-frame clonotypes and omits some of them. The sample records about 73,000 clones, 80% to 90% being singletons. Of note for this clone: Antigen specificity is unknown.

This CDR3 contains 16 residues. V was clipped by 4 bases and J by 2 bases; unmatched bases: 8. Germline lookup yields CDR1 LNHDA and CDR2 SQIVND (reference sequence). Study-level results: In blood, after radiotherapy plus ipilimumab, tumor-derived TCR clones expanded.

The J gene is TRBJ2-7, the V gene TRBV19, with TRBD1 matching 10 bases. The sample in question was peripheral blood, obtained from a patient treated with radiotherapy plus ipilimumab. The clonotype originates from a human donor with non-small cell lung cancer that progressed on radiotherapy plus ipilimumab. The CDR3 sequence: CASSRQTGGRTYEQYF. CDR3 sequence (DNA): TGTGCCAGTAGTAGACAGACAGGGGGCCGTACCTACGAGCAGTACTTC.